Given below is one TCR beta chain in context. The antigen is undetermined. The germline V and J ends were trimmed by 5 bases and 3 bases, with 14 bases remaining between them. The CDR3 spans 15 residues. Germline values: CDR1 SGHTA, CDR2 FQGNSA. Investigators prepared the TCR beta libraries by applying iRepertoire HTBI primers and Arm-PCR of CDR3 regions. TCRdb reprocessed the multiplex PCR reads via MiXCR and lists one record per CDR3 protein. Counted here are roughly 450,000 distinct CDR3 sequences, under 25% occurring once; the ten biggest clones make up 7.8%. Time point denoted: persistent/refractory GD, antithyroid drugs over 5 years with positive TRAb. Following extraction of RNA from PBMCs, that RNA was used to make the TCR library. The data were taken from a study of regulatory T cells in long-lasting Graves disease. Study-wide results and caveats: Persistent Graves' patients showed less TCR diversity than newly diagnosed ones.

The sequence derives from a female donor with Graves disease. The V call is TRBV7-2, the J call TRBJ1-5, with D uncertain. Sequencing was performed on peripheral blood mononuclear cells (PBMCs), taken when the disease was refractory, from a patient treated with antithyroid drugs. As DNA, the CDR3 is TGTGCCAGCAGCCGTCAAGGACCGACCAATCAGCCCCAGCATTTT. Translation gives CASSRQGPTNQPQHF. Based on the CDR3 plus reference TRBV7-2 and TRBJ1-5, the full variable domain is GAGVSQSPSNKVTEKGKDVELRCDPISGHTALYWYRQSLGQGLEFLIYFQGNSAPDKSGLPSDRFSAERTGGSVSTLTIQRTQQEDSAVYLCASSRQGPTNQPQHFGDGTRLSIL.